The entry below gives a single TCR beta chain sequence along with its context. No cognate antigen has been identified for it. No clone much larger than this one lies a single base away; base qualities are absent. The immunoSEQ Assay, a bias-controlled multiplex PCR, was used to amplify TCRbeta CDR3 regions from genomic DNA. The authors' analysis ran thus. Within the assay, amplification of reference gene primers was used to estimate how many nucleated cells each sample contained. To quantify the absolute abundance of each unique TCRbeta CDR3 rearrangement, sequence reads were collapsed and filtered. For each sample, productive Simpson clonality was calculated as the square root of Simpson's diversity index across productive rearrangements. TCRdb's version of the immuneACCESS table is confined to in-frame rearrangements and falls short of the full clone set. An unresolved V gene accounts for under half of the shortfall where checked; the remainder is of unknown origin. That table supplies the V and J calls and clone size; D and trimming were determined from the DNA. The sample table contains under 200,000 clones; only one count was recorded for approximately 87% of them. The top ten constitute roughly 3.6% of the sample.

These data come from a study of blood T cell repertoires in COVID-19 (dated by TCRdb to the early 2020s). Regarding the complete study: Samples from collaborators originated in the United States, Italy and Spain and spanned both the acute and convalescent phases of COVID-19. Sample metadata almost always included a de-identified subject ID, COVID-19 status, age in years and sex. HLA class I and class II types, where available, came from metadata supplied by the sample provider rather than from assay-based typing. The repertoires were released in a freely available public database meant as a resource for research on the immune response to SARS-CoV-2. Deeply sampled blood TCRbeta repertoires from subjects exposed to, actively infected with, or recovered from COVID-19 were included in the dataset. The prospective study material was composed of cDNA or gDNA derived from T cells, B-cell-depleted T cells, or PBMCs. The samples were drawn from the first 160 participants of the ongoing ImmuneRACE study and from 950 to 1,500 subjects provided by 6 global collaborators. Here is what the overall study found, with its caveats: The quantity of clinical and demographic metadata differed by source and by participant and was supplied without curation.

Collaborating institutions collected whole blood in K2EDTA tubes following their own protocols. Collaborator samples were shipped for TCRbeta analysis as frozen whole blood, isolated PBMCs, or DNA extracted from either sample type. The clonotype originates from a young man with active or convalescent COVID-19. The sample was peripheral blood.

CDR3 region: CASSEDRGLLYTEAFF. The DNA sequence is given as TGCGCCAGCAGCGAAGACAGGGGGCTTTTGTACACTGAAGCTTTCTTT. The chain is made from TRBV5-1 and TRBJ1-1, with 10 bases in between that match TRBD1. From a lookup of the germline V gene, CDR1 and CDR2 are SGHRS and YFSETQ. The CDR3 runs 16 residues from the cysteine to the phenylalanine. Just the 48-base CDR3 DNA is kept, in frame starting at base 1. V ends up 4 bases short and J 3 bases short, with an unmatched junction base count of 9. The variable domain in full, with residues beyond the CDR3 obtained from the reference TRBV5-1 and TRBJ1-1 genes, is KAGVTQTPRYLIKTRGQQVTLSCSPISGHRSVSWYQQTPGQGLQFLFEYFSETQRNKGNFPGRFSGRQFSNSRSEMNVSTLELGDSALYLCASSEDRGLLYTEAFFGQGTRLTVV.